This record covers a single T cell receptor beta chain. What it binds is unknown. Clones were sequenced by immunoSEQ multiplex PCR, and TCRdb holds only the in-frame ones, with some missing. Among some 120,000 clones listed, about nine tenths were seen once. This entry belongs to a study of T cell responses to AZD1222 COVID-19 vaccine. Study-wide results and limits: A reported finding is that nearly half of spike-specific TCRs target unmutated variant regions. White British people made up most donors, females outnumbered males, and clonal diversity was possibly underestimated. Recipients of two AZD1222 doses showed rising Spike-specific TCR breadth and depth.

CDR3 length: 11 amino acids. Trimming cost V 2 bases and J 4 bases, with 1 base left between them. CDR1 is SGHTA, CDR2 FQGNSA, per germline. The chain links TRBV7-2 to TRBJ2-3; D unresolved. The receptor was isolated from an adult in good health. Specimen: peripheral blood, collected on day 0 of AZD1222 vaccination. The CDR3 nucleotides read TGTGCCAGCAGCTTATCAGATACGCAGTATTTT. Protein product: CASSLSDTQYF.